A selection of T cell receptor beta chains follows, all from one sample in a study of CD8+ T cells in alopecia areata. Only in-frame clones appear in the TCRdb table, and some are missing; sequencing was by immunoSEQ multiplex PCR. The table has 170,000 or so clones, about 60% seen once. Sequenced here: CD8+ T cells sorted from blood, sampled at week 24, from a patient treated with tofacitinib. The receptors were gathered from a human donor with alopecia areata. CDR3s include the opening cysteine and the closing phenylalanine or tryptophan. Each record gives: J gene, V gene, clone size, D gene, CDR3 protein, CDR3 DNA. The D gene is left open where the match is weak. Clone size is stated in some rows and not others, as once, few, many or a class when expanded.

TRBJ2-2	TRBV4-2	few	NA	CASSPNTGGHTGELFF	TGTGCCAGCAGTCCTAATACGGGGGGCCACACCGGGGAGCTGTTTTTT
TRBJ2-7	TRBV11-2	few	TRBD2	CASSWGLAGTYEQYF	TGTGCCAGCAGCTGGGGACTAGCGGGCACCTACGAGCAGTACTTC
TRBJ2-2	TRBV7-8	NA	NA	CASSPQPGTGELFF	TGTGCCAGCAGCCCCCAGCCGGGCACCGGGGAGCTGTTTTTT
TRBJ2-1	TRBV6-6	NA	NA	CASTQLVWVRYNEQFF	TGTGCCAGCACCCAACTAGTTTGGGTTCGATACAATGAGCAGTTCTTC
TRBJ1-1	TRBV27	NA	NA	CASSFVQGVEAFF	TGTGCCAGCAGTTTTGTACAGGGCGTTGAAGCTTTCTTT
TRBJ1-4	TRBV30	NA	TRBD1	CAWSHTGQGNEKLFF	TGTGCCTGGAGCCATACCGGACAGGGTAATGAAAAACTGTTTTTT
TRBJ1-1	TRBV19	NA	NA	CASSPFRWTEAFF	TGTGCCAGTAGTCCCTTCAGGTGGACTGAAGCTTTCTTT
TRBJ1-5	TRBV2	NA	NA	CASQEFVNQPQHF	TGTGCCAGCCAGGAATTTGTTAATCAGCCCCAGCATTTT
TRBJ2-7	TRBV4-1	NA	NA	CASSQELTSESYEQYF	TGCGCCAGCAGCCAAGAACTCACCTCTGAGTCCTACGAGCAGTACTTC
TRBJ2-7	TRBV27	NA	NA	CASSLFGPTYEQYF	TGTGCCAGCAGTCTTTTCGGACCAACCTACGAGCAGTACTTC
TRBJ1-1	TRBV13	medium-sized	TRBD1	CASSGATGENTEAFF	TGTGCCAGCAGCGGGGCGACAGGGGAAAACACTGAAGCTTTCTTT
TRBJ1-2	TRBV5-6	NA	TRBD1	CASSSGTVYGYTF	TGTGCCAGCAGCTCCGGGACAGTCTATGGCTACACCTTC
TRBJ1-1	TRBV29-1	NA	TRBD1	CSFGTGGTEAFF	TGCAGCTTCGGGACAGGGGGCACTGAAGCTTTCTTT
TRBJ2-7	TRBV13	few	NA	CASSHLRQAYEQYF	TGTGCCAGCAGCCACCTACGACAGGCCTACGAGCAGTACTTC
TRBJ1-1	TRBV4-2	NA	NA	CASRTRTGRTEAFF	TGTGCCAGCAGAACAAGAACAGGGCGCACTGAAGCTTTCTTT
TRBJ2-7	TRBV4-2	once	NA	CASSQAGAYEQYF	TGTGCCAGCAGCCAAGCGGGGGCCTACGAGCAGTACTTC